This T cell receptor beta chain was documented in a study of T cell changes during pregnancy in multiple sclerosis. Sequencing used immunoSEQ multiplex PCR; TCRdb keeps in-frame clones, though not all of them. The sample holds roughly 60,000 clones, 75% to 95% seen once. This TCR was recovered from a female donor with multiple sclerosis, enrolled in a pregnancy study. The material was peripheral blood, obtained before pregnancy.

The CDR3 DNA sequence: TGTGCTAGTGGTTTCCCTTACTCGAGTCAGCCCCAGCATTTT. It yields the protein CASGFPYSSQPQHF. The rearrangement joins TRBV12-5 to TRBJ1-5; D is unresolved. The V gene lost 3 bases and the J gene lost 6 bases, with 12 bases spanning the gap. Looked up from germline, CDR1 is LGHNT and CDR2 is FRNRAP. The CDR3 contains 14 residues.